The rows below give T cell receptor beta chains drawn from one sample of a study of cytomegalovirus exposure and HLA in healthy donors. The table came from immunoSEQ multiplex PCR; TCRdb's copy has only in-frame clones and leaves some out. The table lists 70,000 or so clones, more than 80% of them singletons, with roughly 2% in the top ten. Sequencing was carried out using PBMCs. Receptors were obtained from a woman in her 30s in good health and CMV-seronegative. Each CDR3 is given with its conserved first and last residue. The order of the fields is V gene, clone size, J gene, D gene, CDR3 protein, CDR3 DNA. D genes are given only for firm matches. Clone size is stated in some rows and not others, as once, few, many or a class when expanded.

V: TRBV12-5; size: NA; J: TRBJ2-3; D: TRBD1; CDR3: CASGPPGTASTDTQYF; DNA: TGTGCTAGTGGTCCTCCCGGGACAGCGAGCACAGATACGCAGTATTTT
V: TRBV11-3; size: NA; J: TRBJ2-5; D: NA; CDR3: CASSSGQGETQYF; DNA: TGTGCCAGCAGCTCGGGGCAGGGGGAGACCCAGTACTTC
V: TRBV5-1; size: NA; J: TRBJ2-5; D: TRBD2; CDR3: CASSSGTSGSGETQYF; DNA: TGCGCCAGCAGTTCCGGGACTAGCGGGAGTGGGGAGACCCAGTACTTC
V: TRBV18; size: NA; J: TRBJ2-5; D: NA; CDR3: CASSSTVIRETQYF; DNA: TGTGCCAGCTCATCGACAGTGATACGGGAGACCCAGTACTTC
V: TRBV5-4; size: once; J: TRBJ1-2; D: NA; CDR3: CASSPNGERPIGSYGYTF; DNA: TGTGCCAGCAGCCCCAATGGGGAGAGACCGATCGGTTCATATGGCTACACCTTC
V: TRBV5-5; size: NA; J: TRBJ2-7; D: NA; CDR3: CASSLSPTYEQYF; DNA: TGTGCCAGCAGCTTGTCGCCTACCTACGAGCAGTACTTC
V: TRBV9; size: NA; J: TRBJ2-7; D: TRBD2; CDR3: CASSATSGRAHEQYF; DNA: TGTGCCAGCAGCGCTACTAGCGGGAGGGCCCACGAGCAGTACTTC
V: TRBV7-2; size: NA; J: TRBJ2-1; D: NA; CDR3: CASSLVPDWEYEQFF; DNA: TGTGCCAGCAGCTTAGTCCCCGATTGGGAGTATGAGCAGTTCTTC
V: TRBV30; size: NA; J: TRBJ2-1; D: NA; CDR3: CAWSDPGNEQFF; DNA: TGTGCCTGGAGTGACCCAGGGAATGAGCAGTTCTTC
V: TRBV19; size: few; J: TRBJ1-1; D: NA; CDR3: CASRWDSRNTEAFF; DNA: TGTGCCAGTAGGTGGGACTCGAGGAACACTGAAGCTTTCTTT
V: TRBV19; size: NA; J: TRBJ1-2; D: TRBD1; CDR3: CASSTLSGTGNYGYTF; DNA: TGTGCCAGTAGTACCCTCTCCGGGACAGGGAACTATGGCTACACCTTC
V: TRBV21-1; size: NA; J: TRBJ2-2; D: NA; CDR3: CASSKGWLAAITGELFF; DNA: TGTGCCAGCAGCAAAGGTTGGCTAGCGGCCATCACCGGGGAGCTGTTTTTT
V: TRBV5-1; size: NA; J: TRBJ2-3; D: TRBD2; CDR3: CASSWTGGGAPDTQYF; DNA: TGCGCCAGCAGCTGGACGGGGGGGGGCGCACCAGATACGCAGTATTTT
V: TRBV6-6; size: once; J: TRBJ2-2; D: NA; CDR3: CASIGHRSTLFF; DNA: TGTGCCAGCATTGGGCACCGGTCGACGTTGTTTTTT
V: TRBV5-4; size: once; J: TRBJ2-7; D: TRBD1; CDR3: CASSYGQGSSYEQYF; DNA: TGTGCCAGCAGCTACGGACAGGGAAGCTCCTACGAGCAGTACTTC
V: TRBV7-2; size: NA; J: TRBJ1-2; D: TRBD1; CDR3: CASSLEVLGQGSYGYTF; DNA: TGTGCCAGCAGCTTAGAGGTTCTGGGACAGGGTAGCTATGGCTACACCTTC
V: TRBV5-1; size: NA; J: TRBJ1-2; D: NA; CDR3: CASSLREAGYGYTF; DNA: TGCGCCAGCAGCTTGCGGGAGGCTGGGTATGGCTACACCTTC
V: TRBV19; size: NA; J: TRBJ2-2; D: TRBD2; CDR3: CASSIGRGGQEPYGELFF; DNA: TGTGCCAGTAGTATAGGAAGGGGAGGGCAGGAACCTTACGGGGAGCTGTTTTTT
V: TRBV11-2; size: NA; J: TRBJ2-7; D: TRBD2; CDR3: CASSLVSGRHSYEQYF; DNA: TGTGCCAGCAGCTTAGTTAGCGGGAGGCACTCCTACGAGCAGTACTTC
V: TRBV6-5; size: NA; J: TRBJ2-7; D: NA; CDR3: CASSYVREPYEQYF; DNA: TGTGCCAGCAGTTACGTGCGTGAACCCTACGAGCAGTACTTC